This T cell receptor (beta chain) was recorded in a study of OX40 agonist ivuxolimab in advanced cancers. In terms of the full investigation: Ivuxolimab was a fully human IgG2 agonistic monoclonal antibody targeting the costimulatory receptor OX40 (CD134). A male proportion of approximately 83% and a mean age of approximately 62 years, ranging from about 23 to 90, were recorded for the dose-escalation cohort. Of the approximately 54 dose-escalation patients, hepatocellular carcinoma was present in some 19, melanoma in around 15, renal cell carcinoma in 9 and head and neck cancer in 9. Patients were allowed to have had prior anti-PD-1, anti-PD-L1 or anti-CTLA-4 therapy, and 30% to 50% of the dose-escalation patients had previously received checkpoint inhibitors. Intravenous ivuxolimab was administered to patients every 2 weeks at six dose levels: 0.01, 0.1, 0.3, 1.5, 3 and 10 mg/kg. Peripheral TCRbeta sequencing aimed to test whether ivuxolimab altered TCR sequence diversity and caused clonal T-cell expansion. The paper describes the monotherapy dose-escalation part (N of about 54 patients) of the phase I trial of ivuxolimab. Partial responses occurred in three dose-escalation patients, of whom one had hepatocellular carcinoma and two had cutaneous melanoma. Overall results and qualifications from the work: At doses of 0.1 to 3.0 mg/kg, clonal expansion of both CD4+ and CD8+ blood T cells was observed from baseline to week 6. In the 0.1-3.0 mg/kg groups, partial responders were among the patients with the lowest normalized peripheral clonal expansion, particularly in CD8+ T cells. After ivuxolimab, expanded clones were on average more numerous among CD8+ T cells than among CD4+ T cells. Low levels of normalized T-cell clonal expansion were also shown by some nonresponding patients. Which antigens the clonally expanded peripheral T cells were specific for was not determined.

Genomic DNA was extracted from sorted cells for sequencing of the TCRbeta CDR3 region. TCRbeta CDR3 regions were sequenced using the immunoSEQ Assay. TCRdb holds this immuneACCESS table with in-frame rearrangements only. Some clones are missing; in checked studies, unresolved V genes explain under half, and the rest has no known cause. For this sample the table gives tens of thousands of clones, of which about 86% were detected only once. 0.76% of the sample rests with the top ten. The trial excluded patients who had a history of autoimmune disease or who were on systemic immunosuppression. In every dose cohort, peripheral blood was drawn for TCR sequencing at baseline, cycle 4 day 1, and cycle 7 day 1. The samples were drawn from a first-in-human, open-label, multicenter phase I dose-escalation trial of ivuxolimab. The trial enrolled adults with locally advanced or metastatic head and neck squamous cell, hepatocellular, melanoma or renal cell carcinoma. Before TCR sequencing, CD4+ T cells and CD8+ T cells from peripheral blood were sorted into separate populations.

Comments on this clone: What antigen it recognizes has not been identified. No base quality information exists; no much larger clone differs at one position.

The receptor was derived from an adult with an advanced solid tumor such as melanoma, head and neck, liver or kidney cancer. This specimen was CD4+ or CD8+ T cells sorted from blood, taken in a trial of the OX40 agonist ivuxolimab.

CDR3 protein: CASRAADRVHGYTF. The DNA sequence follows: TGTGCCAGCAGGGCCGCGGACAGGGTTCATGGCTACACCTTC. The chain is made from TRBV13 and TRBJ1-2; TRBD1 lines up with 8 middle nucleotides. Taken from the germline V gene (reference sequence), the CDR1 and CDR2 loops are PRHDT and FYEKMQ. Germline trimming: 6 bases from V, 6 bases from J; junction bases outside gene matches: 9. The CDR3 runs 14 amino acids, cysteine and phenylalanine included. Here the CDR3 DNA is all that survives: 42 bases in frame from base 1. Reference TRBV13 and TRBJ1-2 genes cover what lies past the CDR3, so the full variable domain is AAGVIQSPRHLIKEKRETATLKCYPIPRHDTVYWYQQGPGQDPQFLISFYEKMQSDKGSIPDRFSAQQFSDYHSELNMSSLELGDSALYFCASRAADRVHGYTFGSGTRLTVV.